The 9 T cell receptor beta chains presented below share a single source sample, sequenced in a study of blood T cells in healthy people across ages. Next came a second PCR, run for about 7 to 12 cycles, which used a sample-barcoded 5' primer along with a J-beta primer mix. TCRdb reprocessed the 5' RACE reads via MiXCR and lists one record per CDR3 protein. The sample lists under 1,000,000 distinct CDR3 sequences, around 50% occurring once. Sequenced: blood. These receptors were collected from an elderly man in good health.

The CDR3 loop is CASSPPTGGLGREQFF. CDR3 nucleotides: TGTGCCAGCAGCCCCCCCACGGGAGGGTTGGGGCGTGAGCAGTTCTTC. This chain links TRBV12-3 or TRBV12-4 with TRBJ2-1; 8 nucleotides agree with TRBD2. This CDR3 spans 16 amino acids. Trimming took 6 bases from V and 9 from J; bases not matched to a gene: 16.

This chain joins TRBV21-1 and TRBJ2-1; TRBD2, the table's D call, was not compared with the DNA. TRBV21-1 is a recognized pseudogene. The CDR3 extends over 16 amino acids. CDR3 bases: TGTGCCAGCAGCCCGGTAGGAGGGCGGGCCGGCAATGAGCAGTTCTTC. It encodes CASSPVGGRAGNEQFF.

CDR3 sequence (DNA): TGCGCCAGCAGCCAAGATCCCCTGAGCAGCAACTATGGCTACACCTTC. This sequence encodes CASSQDPLSSNYGYTF. The chain carries TRBV4-1 and TRBJ1-2; D not certain. In germline, CDR1 is MGHRA, CDR2 YSYEKL. Trimming took 0 bases from V and 2 from J, leaving 13 bases between them. The CDR3 contains 16 residues.

This chain joins TRBV6-5 and TRBJ2-7, with TRBD2 as a possible D gene (6 bases). V lost 5 bases and J 6 bases, leaving 17 bases between the germline ends. This CDR3 is built from 14 residues. CDR1 and CDR2 (germline): MNHEY, SVGAGI. This chain's CDR3 is CASSPRDWVGEQYF. CDR3 nucleotide sequence: TGTGCCAGCAGTCCCCGGGACTGGGTGGGCGAGCAGTACTTC.

Ten or more counts support this clonotype. The rearrangement links TRBV4-3 to TRBJ2-5; a possible D gene is TRBD1 (6 bases). CDR1 and CDR2 (germline): LGHNA, YSLEER. The V and J ends lost 0 bases and 5 bases respectively, with 16 bases between them. The CDR3 contains 16 residues. The CDR3 sequence: CASSQEIARGRETQYF. The CDR3 DNA is TGCGCCAGCAGCCAAGAAATCGCCAGGGGAAGGGAGACCCAGTACTTC.

A word on this clonotype: With a much larger clone just one base away, this may be a read error. The chain is built from TRBV6-2 or TRBV6-3 and TRBJ2-7; 9 positions agree with TRBD1. This CDR3 has 14 amino acids. Germline lookup yields CDR1 MNHEY and CDR2 SVGEGT. Unmatched junction bases numbered 3, after V lost 6 bases and J lost 0 bases. The CDR3 reads CASRLTGGSYEQYF. The CDR3 DNA is TGTGCCAGCAGATTGACAGGGGGCTCCTACGAGCAGTACTTC.

This clonotype was found many times. This rearrangement joins TRBV6-2 or TRBV6-3 to TRBJ2-1; no reliable D call. V dropped 0 bases and J dropped 2 bases, with 2 bases sitting between them. The CDR3 length is 13 residues. CDR1 and CDR2 (germline): MNHEY, SVGEGT. CDR3 protein: CASSYSPYNEQFF. DNA of the CDR3: TGTGCCAGCAGTTACTCGCCCTACAATGAGCAGTTCTTC.

J is TRBJ2-1 and V is TRBV28, with TRBD2 identical over 7 bases. CDR3 length: 15 residues. The V segment lost 6 bases and the J segment 6 bases; nucleotides outside the gene matches: 11. CDR1 MDHEN and CDR2 SYDVKM come from the germline V gene. CDR3 coding DNA: TGTGCCAGCAGCACTAGCGCTCAAGGAGTCAATGAGCAGTTCTTC. Its translation: CASSTSAQGVNEQFF.

V gene TRBV7-9 combines with J gene TRBJ2-3; no reliable D call. V lost 8 bases and J 0 bases, leaving 9 bases between the germline ends. The CDR3 runs to 13 residues. Germline CDR1 reads SEHNR; CDR2 reads FQNEAQ (reference sequence). The CDR3 DNA sequence: TGTGCCAGCGGAACCAGTAGCACAGATACGCAGTATTTT. Translation gives CASGTSSTDTQYF.